Described below is a single TCR beta chain sequence and its context. TCRdb's table, derived via immunoSEQ multiplex PCR, lists solely in-frame clones and lacks some. The sample includes approximately 420,000 clones, 70% to 90% of them seen just once. The record originates from a study of Ad26.COV2.S vaccination and SARS-CoV-2 variants. Noted treatment: around 19 received Ad26.COV2.S at low or high dose, single or two shots; 5 received placebo; per-sample allocation not given. Collection of the samples took place on day 63 after the first injection of vaccine or placebo. The source of this sequence is a person aged 18-60 years who received the Ad26.COV2.S COVID-19 vaccine or a placebo. The sample here was peripheral blood, taken in a trial of Ad26.COV2.S vaccine versus placebo.

CDR3 sequence reads: CASSPIWGRYEQYF. CDR3 in DNA: TGTGCCAGCAGTCCTATCTGGGGGCGGTACGAGCAGTACTTC. This chain uses TRBV7-9 with TRBJ2-7; maybe TRBD1 (6 bases). With 6 bases removed from V and 4 bases from J, the gap between germline ends came to 16 bases. This CDR3 contains 14 residues. CDR1 and CDR2 from the germline V gene are SEHNR and FQNEAQ (reference sequence).